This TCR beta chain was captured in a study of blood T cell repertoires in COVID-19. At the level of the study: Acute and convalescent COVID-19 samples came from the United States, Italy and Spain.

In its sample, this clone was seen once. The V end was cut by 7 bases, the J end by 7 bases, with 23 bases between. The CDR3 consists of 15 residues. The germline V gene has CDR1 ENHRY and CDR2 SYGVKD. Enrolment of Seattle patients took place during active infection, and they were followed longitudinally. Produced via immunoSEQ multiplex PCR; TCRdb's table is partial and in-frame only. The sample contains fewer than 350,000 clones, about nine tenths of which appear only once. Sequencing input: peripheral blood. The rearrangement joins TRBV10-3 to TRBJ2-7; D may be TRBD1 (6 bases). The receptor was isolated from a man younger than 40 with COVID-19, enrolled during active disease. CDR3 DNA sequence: TGTGCCATCAATCCTACCGGGACAAGGACCTCTGAGCAGTACTTC. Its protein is CAINPTGTRTSEQYF.